A single sample gave rise to the 9 T cell receptor beta chains below, sequenced in a study of cytomegalovirus exposure and HLA in healthy donors. Sequencing was performed with immunoSEQ multiplex PCR; in TCRdb, only in-frame clones are kept and a portion is missing. The data contain over 250,000 clones, about 90% of them singletons. The sample comprised PBMCs. These receptors originate from a woman aged 25 to 45 in good health and CMV-seropositive.

In its sample, this clone was seen a few times. V is TRBV30 and J is TRBJ2-2; TRBD1 is a possible D gene (5 bases). V lost 1 base and J 5 bases, leaving 5 bases between the germline ends. CDR1 and CDR2 from the germline V gene are GTSNPN and SVGIG (reference sequence). The CDR3 covers 12 residues. This chain's CDR3 is CAWSEGTGELFF. The DNA of the CDR3 is TGTGCCTGGAGTGAGGGGACCGGGGAGCTGTTTTTT.

The rearrangement uses TRBV11-2 and TRBJ2-5, with D hard to call. The CDR3 sequence is 13 residues long. Germline V lookup: CDR1 SGHAT, CDR2 FQNNGV. V dropped 1 base and J dropped 1 base, with 4 bases sitting between them. The CDR3 here is CASSLVFQETQYF. Written as DNA, the CDR3 is TGTGCCAGCAGCTTAGTATTCCAAGAGACCCAGTACTTC.

The CDR3 here is CSGGWGNEQFF. The CDR3 bases are TGCAGCGGGGGCTGGGGGAATGAGCAGTTCTTC. The rearrangement uses TRBV29-1 and TRBJ2-1; D possibly uses TRBD1 or TRBD2 (5 bases each). CDR1 SQVTM and CDR2 ANQGSEA come from the germline V gene. V was clipped by 7 bases and J by 7 bases, with 11 bases between them. The CDR3 is 11 amino acids.

The chain uses TRBV28 and TRBJ2-7; 8 positions agree with TRBD2. CDR3 length: 14 amino acids. The germline gives CDR1 MDHEN, CDR2 SYDVKM. V lost 3 bases to trimming and J lost 7 bases; unmatched junction nucleotides: 8. CDR3 DNA: TGTGCCAGCAGTTTTACGGGGGGGCCGTATGAGCAGTACTTC. It specifies CASSFTGGPYEQYF.

This chain's CDR3 is CASSSSGQGIYNEQFF. DNA for the CDR3: TGTGCCAGCAGTTCCTCGGGACAGGGGATTTACAATGAGCAGTTCTTC. This chain uses TRBV28 with TRBJ2-1; 10 bases map to TRBD1. The CDR3 spans 16 residues. Trimming cost V 4 bases and J 4 bases; bases outside gene matches: 7. Germline V gene sequence: CDR1 MDHEN, CDR2 SYDVKM.

The rearrangement uses TRBV7-3 and TRBJ2-3; 9 nucleotides line up with TRBD2. The germline V gene has CDR1 SGHTA and CDR2 FQGTGA. This CDR3 has 15 residues. V was clipped by 1 base and J by 6 bases; unmatched bases: 5. CDR3 amino acids: CASSLSGRAGDTQYF. In nucleotides, the CDR3 is TGTGCCAGCAGCTTAAGCGGGAGGGCCGGCGATACGCAGTATTTT.

The rearrangement links TRBV25-1 to TRBJ2-7; D not resolved. Germline CDR1 reads MGHDK; CDR2 reads SYGVNS. The CDR3 consists of 13 residues. The V end was cut by 8 bases, the J end by 1 base, with 12 bases between. The CDR3 here is CASSRGFSYEQYF. In DNA form, the CDR3 reads TGTGCCAGCTCCCGTGGTTTTTCCTACGAGCAGTACTTC.

The chain has TRBV29-1 and TRBJ1-1; D remains ambiguous. Between the trimmed V and J ends, which lost 4 bases and 11 bases, there was a span of 11 bases. There are 10 residues in the CDR3. Germline CDR1 is SQVTM and CDR2 is ANQGSEA. The CDR3 here is CSVVSGRAFF. In DNA, the CDR3 is TGCAGCGTTGTTTCAGGTCGGGCTTTCTTT.

The chain links TRBV27 to TRBJ1-2; D is ambiguous. Germline V gene lookup returns CDR1 MNHEY and CDR2 SMNVEV (reference sequence). Trimming shortened V by 4 bases and J by 7 bases, and 13 bases separated the two germline ends. This CDR3 is built from 13 residues. CDR3 coding DNA: TGTGCCAGCAGTTACGCCCCGGTCGGTGGCTACACCTTC. As protein: CASSYAPVGGYTF.